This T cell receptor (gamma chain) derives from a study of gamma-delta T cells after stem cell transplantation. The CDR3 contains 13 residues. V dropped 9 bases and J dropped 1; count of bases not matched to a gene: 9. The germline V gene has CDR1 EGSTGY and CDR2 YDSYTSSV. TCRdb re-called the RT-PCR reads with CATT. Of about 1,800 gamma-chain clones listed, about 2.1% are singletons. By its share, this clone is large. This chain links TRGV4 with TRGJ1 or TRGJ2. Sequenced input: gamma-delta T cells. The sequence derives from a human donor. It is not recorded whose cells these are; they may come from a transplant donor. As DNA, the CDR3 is TGTGCCACCCCCGATCACAATTATTATAAGAAACTCTTT. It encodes CATPDHNYYKKLF.